The sample holds a few counts of the clone carrying this T cell receptor beta chain. What it binds is unknown. Donors uniformly comprised healthy Caucasians. The data belong to a study of identical twins. Points from the study as a whole: For out-of-frame beta sequences, excess twin sharing was weaker.

A universal primer site was incorporated via template switching, and the cDNA contained unique molecular identifiers. MiXCR was run by TCRdb on the 5' RACE reads, yielding one entry per CDR3 protein. The table lists 1.5 million to 2 million distinct CDR3 sequences, less than 35% of them singletons. Deletions cut 8 bases from V and 5 bases from J, with 13 bases between. The CDR3 has 12 amino acids. Per germline, CDR1 MGHDK and CDR2 SYGVNS. The clonotype originates from a newborn girl in good health. Sequencing was done on a sample of cord blood. The rearrangement joins TRBV25-1 to TRBJ2-7; possible D gene TRBD1, 6 bases. Written as DNA, the CDR3 is TGTGCCAGCGCTGCCACAGGGCACGAGCAGTACTTC. This encodes CASAATGHEQYF.